The 5 T cell receptor beta chains in this list originate from one sample, sequenced in a study of T cells in Graves' hyperthyroidism and ophthalmopathy. From RNA transcripts, TCR beta CDR3 regions were amplified. First-round RT-PCR targeting the TCR CDR3 was performed with the HTBI primer set. Each CDR3 protein gets one entry after TCRdb re-called the multiplex PCR reads with MiXCR. The data hold over 700,000 distinct CDR3 sequences, with around 19% observed a single time. The sample was blood. Receptors were obtained from a woman between 45 and 60 years old with Graves' hyperthyroidism that later progressed to Graves' ophthalmopathy.

The V call is TRBV2, the J call TRBJ1-1; 8 nucleotides agree with TRBD1. The CDR3 length is 12 residues. J gave up 1 base and V 9 bases, and 1 base lay outside the gene matches. Germline V CDR1 and CDR2: SNHLY, FYNNEI. CDR3 nucleotide sequence: TGTGCCAGGGACAGGGAGAACACTGAAGCTTTCTTT. Protein product: CARDRENTEAFF.

The chain joins TRBV27 to TRBJ1-4; D is unresolved. The CDR3 sequence is 15 residues long. Trimming took 5 bases from V and 7 from J, leaving 17 bases between them. Germline CDR1 and CDR2: MNHEY and SMNVEV (reference sequence). This CDR3 reads CASSRTPGSVEKLFF. The DNA of the CDR3 is TGTGCCAGCAGTCGAACTCCCGGGAGTGTTGAAAAACTGTTTTTT. Filled out from reference TRBV27 and TRBJ1-4, the complete variable domain reads EAQVTQNPRYLITVTGKKLTVTCSQNMNHEYMSWYRQDPGLGLRQIYYSMNVEVTDKGDVPEGYKVSRKEKRNFPLILESPSPNQTSLYFCASSRTPGSVEKLFFGSGTQLSVL.

J is TRBJ2-1 and V is TRBV24-1, with 8 nucleotides matching TRBD2. V was clipped by 5 bases and J by 12 bases; unmatched bases: 11. The CDR3 extends over 14 amino acids. CDR1 and CDR2 from the germline V gene are KGHDR and SFDVKD. The CDR3, as DNA: TGTGCCACCAGTGTGGCGGGGGGCGCACTTGGGCAGTTCTTC. The encoded protein is CATSVAGGALGQFF.

The table lists this clonotype with many counts. CDR3 residues: CSAVPGQGGDGYTF. The CDR3 bases are TGCAGTGCAGTACCGGGACAGGGGGGGGATGGCTACACCTTC. V usage is TRBV20-1 and J usage is TRBJ1-2, with TRBD1 identical over 11 bases. Losses at the gene ends were 6 bases for V and 6 bases for J; bases not matched to a gene: 9. The CDR3 consists of 14 residues. Germline V gives CDR1 DFQATT, CDR2 SNEGSKA (reference sequence).

This chain connects TRBV14 to TRBJ1-1; 8 bases agree with TRBD1. The CDR3 covers 16 residues. Germline V lookup: CDR1 SGHDN, CDR2 FVKESK. The ends lost 0 bases at V and 0 bases at J; junction bases unmatched: 3. CDR3 protein: CASSQDWGQVNTEAFF. In DNA, the CDR3 is TGTGCCAGCAGCCAAGATTGGGGACAGGTGAACACTGAAGCTTTCTTT.